The 19 T cell receptor beta chains listed next were all sequenced from one sample in a study of T cell repertoires in cytomegalovirus infection. These receptors have no identified antigens. TCRdb re-derived calls from the reads in MiXCR, one entry per CDR3 protein. This sample has some 590,000 distinct CDR3 sequences, with under 45% found just once. The sample here was cultured PBMCs, taken from culture after CMV antigen stimulation. These receptors all come from a human donor in good health (CMV status not recorded). Some clones in this sample may be carry-over from other donors' samples.

The chain recombines TRBV7-6 with TRBJ1-1, with D maybe TRBD1 (5 bases). This CDR3 comprises 15 residues. V lost 1 base, J lost 10 bases, and 19 bases lay in between. Germline V gene data show CDR1 as SGHVS and CDR2 as FNYEAQ. CDR3 in amino acids: CASSLEPDTPLGAFF. For the CDR3, the DNA is TGTGCCAGCAGCTTAGAACCGGACACCCCTCTGGGAGCTTTCTTT.

This clonotype has just a few counts. The J gene is TRBJ2-4, the V gene TRBV12-3 or TRBV12-4, with unresolved D. Trimming removed 5 bases at V and 0 bases at J, with 8 bases between. There are 14 residues in the CDR3. The CDR3 DNA reads TGTGCCAGCAGTCATAATCGAGCCAAAAACATTCAGTACTTC. This gives the protein CASSHNRAKNIQYF.

This chain connects TRBV24-1 to TRBJ1-6; D call uncertain. V was cut by 7 bases and J by 3 bases, with 21 bases left in between. Germline CDR1 reads KGHDR; CDR2 reads SFDVKD. The CDR3 runs 18 residues. The CDR3: CATRSNHPRINYNSPLHF. CDR3 bases: TGTGCCACCAGAAGCAACCACCCTCGGATTAACTATAATTCACCCCTCCACTTT.

The chain links TRBV7-2 to TRBJ1-1; no definite D call. The germline V gene encodes CDR1 SGHTA and CDR2 FQGNSA. V was trimmed by 1 base and J by 0 bases, leaving 9 bases between them. The CDR3 is made up of 15 amino acids. For the CDR3, the DNA is TGTGCCAGCAGCTTAGGGACTCTGATGAACACTGAAGCTTTCTTT. Translating it yields CASSLGTLMNTEAFF.

This clonotype occurred many times. The chain employs TRBV20-1 and TRBJ2-4; 7 bases agree with TRBD1. The CDR3 runs 18 residues. J lost 1 base, V lost 0 bases, and 12 bases had no gene match. The germline CDR1 and CDR2 sequences are DFQATT and SNEGSKA (reference sequence). The CDR3 sequence is CSARELPPTGTAKNIQYF. The CDR3 bases are TGCAGTGCTAGAGAACTCCCCCCGACAGGGACGGCCAAAAACATTCAGTACTTC.

The V and J genes are TRBV18 and TRBJ1-1; D gene unclear. The V gene's germline CDR1 is KGHSH and CDR2 LQKENI. The CDR3 has 12 amino acids. V lost 10 bases to trimming and J lost 0 bases, with 9 bases between them. Here the CDR3 reads CATSNLNTEAFF. The CDR3 DNA reads TGTGCCACCTCCAATCTGAACACTGAAGCTTTCTTT.

This clonotype occurred many times. This chain links TRBV7-2 with TRBJ2-3, with D possibly matching TRBD1 (6 bases). The length of the CDR3 is 18 residues. Trimming shortened V by 4 bases and J by 0 bases, and 20 bases separated the two germline ends. Germline V gene lookup returns CDR1 SGHTA and CDR2 FQGNSA. CDR3 protein: CASSSKRGTRTSTDTQYF. The CDR3 bases are TGTGCCAGCAGCTCGAAAAGGGGGACCAGGACTAGCACAGATACGCAGTATTTT.

The chain joins TRBV27 to TRBJ1-2; possibly TRBD1 for D (6 bases). This CDR3 spans 14 amino acids. V was trimmed by 5 bases and J by 4 bases, leaving 14 bases between them. Germline V CDR1 and CDR2: MNHEY, SMNVEV (reference sequence). The CDR3 DNA is TGTGCCAGCAGTCAAGGGGGGGCGGCCTATGGCTACACCTTC. It specifies CASSQGGAAYGYTF.

The chain links TRBV5-6 to TRBJ1-2, with no clear D. The CDR3 contains 14 residues. Trimming cost V 4 bases and J 6 bases, with 16 bases left between them. The germline CDR1 and CDR2 sequences are SGHDT and YYEEEE. The CDR3 protein is CASSLPESLHGYTF. CDR3 sequence (DNA): TGTGCCAGCAGCCTTCCGGAGTCCTTACATGGCTACACCTTC.

A few counts support this clonotype. The chain carries TRBV12-3 or TRBV12-4 and TRBJ2-4; D unresolved. V dropped 5 bases and J dropped 4 bases, with 3 bases sitting between them. The CDR3 loop spans 11 amino acids. This CDR3 reads CASSPKNIQYF. The CDR3 region has the DNA TGTGCCAGCAGTCCGAAAAACATTCAGTACTTC.

The rearrangement joins TRBV20-1 to TRBJ2-7; 8 positions agree with TRBD2. This CDR3 contains 16 residues. Unmatched junction bases numbered 11, after V lost 4 bases and J lost 0 bases. Germline CDR1 DFQATT, CDR2 SNEGSKA (reference sequence). CDR3: CSATSSSGRHSYEQYF. CDR3 DNA: TGCAGTGCTACCTCCTCCAGCGGGAGACACTCCTACGAGCAGTACTTC.

The V and J genes are TRBV11-2 and TRBJ2-1; perhaps TRBD2 as D (5 bases). The CDR3 consists of 15 residues. V was pared by 5 bases and J by 1 base, with 12 bases between. CDR1 and CDR2 (germline): SGHAT, FQNNGV. CDR3 region: CASSPTSTSYNEQFF. The CDR3 DNA follows: TGTGCCAGCAGCCCAACTAGTACGTCCTACAATGAGCAGTTCTTC.

This clonotype came up a few times. This sequence joins TRBV4-1 and TRBJ2-7, with 11 positions matching TRBD2. Germline trimming cut 0 bases from V and 3 bases from J; bases unmatched to any gene: 16. The CDR3 runs to 20 residues. Germline V CDR1 and CDR2: MGHRA, YSYEKL. The CDR3 nucleotides read TGCGCCAGCAGCCAAGATGAGATAGAACTAGCGGGAGTTCCAGTCTACGAGCAGTACTTC. Translated: CASSQDEIELAGVPVYEQYF.

This clonotype showed up just a few times. The chain carries TRBV6-5 and TRBJ2-1, with 10 bases matching TRBD2. The CDR3 consists of 16 residues. The germline gives CDR1 MNHEY, CDR2 SVGAGI. V was pared by 7 bases and J by 6 bases, with 12 bases of the junction left unmatched. In DNA, the CDR3 is TGTGCCAGCACCACCGTCCTAGCGGGAGACCCCAATGAGCAGTTCTTC. Translating it yields CASTTVLAGDPNEQFF.

This chain joins TRBV11-2 and TRBJ1-4; the D is unclear. Germline loops: CDR1 SGHAT, CDR2 FQNNGV. This CDR3 spans 17 amino acids. Trimming shortened V by 1 base and J by 4 bases, and 16 bases separated the two germline ends. CDR3 amino acids: CASSLVGQPGINEKLFF. DNA for the CDR3: TGTGCCAGCAGCTTAGTAGGGCAGCCCGGTATTAATGAAAAACTGTTTTTT.

The chain employs TRBV20-1 and TRBJ1-1; 7 bases line up with TRBD1. Trimming cost V 5 bases and J 8 bases; bases outside gene matches: 8. CDR1 and CDR2 (germline): DFQATT, SNEGSKA (reference sequence). The CDR3 is made up of 12 amino acids. DNA for the CDR3: TGCAGTGCTGAAAAAATAGGGGGCGAAGCTTTCTTT. This encodes CSAEKIGGEAFF.

V is TRBV15 and J is TRBJ2-1; weak D call: TRBD2 (5 bases). The ends were cut back, 4 bases at V and 10 bases at J, with 14 bases in the middle. CDR1 and CDR2 from the germline V gene are LNHNV and YYDKDF (reference sequence). The CDR3 spans 13 residues. DNA for the CDR3: TGTGCCACCAGCACAACCACTAGTGTCGAGCAGTTCTTC. Protein: CATSTTTSVEQFF.

This clonotype was seen a few times. The chain recombines TRBV11-2 with TRBJ2-3; 9 bases are shared with TRBD1. This CDR3 has 16 residues. Germline lookup yields CDR1 SGHAT and CDR2 FQNNGV. V dropped 6 bases and J dropped 2; count of bases not matched to a gene: 9. The CDR3 nucleotides are TGTGCCAGCAGACCGTGGACAGGGGAATACACAGATACGCAGTATTTT. Amino acid sequence: CASRPWTGEYTDTQYF. The full variable domain, with the rest looked up from reference TRBV11-2 and TRBJ2-3, is EAGVAQSPRYKIIEKRQSVAFWCNPISGHATLYWYQQILGQGPKLLIQFQNNGVVDDSQLPKDRFSAERLKGVDSTLKIQPAKLEDSAVYLCASRPWTGEYTDTQYFGPGTRLTVL.

V is TRBV7-2 and J is TRBJ2-3, with 9 bases matching TRBD1. The CDR3 spans 16 residues. Germline V gives CDR1 SGHTA, CDR2 FQGNSA. Unmatched junction bases numbered 5, after V lost 1 base and J lost 3 bases. CDR3 region: CASSLGGQGRTDTQYF. DNA for the CDR3: TGTGCCAGCAGCTTAGGGGGACAGGGCAGAACAGATACGCAGTATTTT. Full variable domain (remainder filled in from reference TRBV7-2 and TRBJ2-3): GAGVSQSPSNKVTEKGKDVELRCDPISGHTALYWYRQSLGQGLEFLIYFQGNSAPDKSGLPSDRFSAERTGGSVSTLTIQRTQQEDSAVYLCASSLGGQGRTDTQYFGPGTRLTVL.